The clone carrying this T cell receptor beta chain has more than one count but fewer than ten. Original processing notes: Amplification of reference gene primers provided the estimated nucleated cell counts. TCRdb's copy holds only in-frame clones and misses some; the assay was immunoSEQ multiplex PCR. Clone size and V and J calls were adopted from that table, with D and trimming inferred from the DNA. The table lists around 380,000 clones, 81% of them singletons. This specimen belongs to a study of blood T cell repertoires in COVID-19. Across the whole study: Samples of COVID-19 (acute and convalescent) were obtained from the United States, Italy and Spain. Sources were T cells, B-cell-depleted T cells, or PBMCs; the material itself was cDNA or gDNA.

The CDR3 loop spans 16 amino acids. With 0 bases removed from V and 0 bases from J, the gap between germline ends came to 9 bases. Germline assignment: CDR1 MNHEY and CDR2 SVGAGI. What was sequenced was peripheral blood. This clonotype originated in a human donor with acute or convalescent COVID-19. The donor label of this sample is uncertain. The chain links TRBV6-5 to TRBJ1-3; D gene ambiguous. This chain's CDR3 is CASSYSKRASGNTIYF. CDR3 coding DNA: TGTGCCAGCAGTTACTCGAAGAGGGCCTCTGGAAACACCATATATTTT.